The 19 T cell receptor beta chains reported below all come from one sample, sequenced in a study of T-cell reconstitution after alpha-beta-depleted transplantation in children. The authors prepared the TCRbeta library with unique molecular identifiers. TCRdb passed the PCR reads through MiXCR, listing each CDR3 protein once. The table has about 610,000 distinct CDR3 sequences, 10% to 13% seen once. Sequences were derived from PBMCs from the stem cell graft donor, sampled from the stem cell graft. Receptor source: a human donor who donated a stem cell graft to a child with acute myeloid leukemia.

This clonotype appeared many times. The chain uses TRBV7-9 and TRBJ2-2, with TRBD1 matching 7 bases. The germline CDR1 and CDR2 sequences are SEHNR and FQNEAQ (reference sequence). The ends lost 4 bases at V and 6 bases at J; junction bases unmatched: 5. The CDR3 is 14 amino acids. CDR3 in DNA: TGTGCCAGCAGCTACAACAGGGGCGCCGGGGAGCTGTTTTTT. Encoded protein: CASSYNRGAGELFF.

The chain couples TRBV12-3 or TRBV12-4 to TRBJ2-7; D may be TRBD1 (5 bases). This CDR3 is 12 amino acids long. V was shortened by 2 bases and J by 13 bases, with 15 bases between the two germline ends. The CDR3 coding sequence is TGTGCCAGCAGTTTAAGCCAGGGCCCGGACTACTTC. Translating it yields CASSLSQGPDYF.

This clonotype was seen at least ten times. The chain carries TRBV14 and TRBJ1-1; D remains unclear. Trimming removed 1 base from V and 3 bases from J, with 9 bases in between. Per the germline V gene, CDR1 is SGHDN and CDR2 is FVKESK. The CDR3 has 14 residues. The CDR3 protein is CASSQVTGDTEAFF. The DNA of the CDR3 is TGTGCCAGCAGCCAAGTCACCGGGGACACTGAAGCTTTCTTT. Together with reference TRBV14 and TRBJ1-1, the CDR3 gives the full variable domain: EAGVTQFPSHSVIEKGQTVTLRCDPISGHDNLYWYRRVMGKEIKFLLHFVKESKQDESGMPNNRFLAERTGGTYSTLKVQPAELEDSGVYFCASSQVTGDTEAFFGQGTRLTVV.

This clonotype was detected only a few times. The chain recombines TRBV4-2 with TRBJ1-1; possible D gene TRBD1, 5 bases. V lost 1 base, J lost 3 bases, and 12 bases lay in between. CDR1 and CDR2 (germline): LGHNA, YNFKEQ. The CDR3 contains 15 residues. For the CDR3, the DNA is TGTGCCAGCAGCCAAGCGATCGGGGGATACACTGAAGCTTTCTTT. Amino acid sequence: CASSQAIGGYTEAFF.

This clonotype was counted between two and nine times. The V gene is TRBV30, the J gene TRBJ2-3; D possibly corresponds to TRBD2 (6 bases). With 5 bases removed from V and 5 bases from J, the gap between germline ends came to 14 bases. This CDR3 spans 13 amino acids. Germline V CDR1 and CDR2: GTSNPN, SVGIG (reference sequence). In nucleotides, the CDR3 is TGTGCCTGGGACACGGGACTCAAAGATACGCAGTATTTT. Its protein is CAWDTGLKDTQYF.

This chain links TRBV11-2 with TRBJ1-1, with D perhaps matching TRBD1 (6 bases). The CDR3 is 15 residues long. The V end lost 5 bases, the J end lost 1 base, and 14 bases lay between the germline ends. Germline V gives CDR1 SGHAT, CDR2 FQNNGV. The CDR3 sequence: CASSPGGRSNTEAFF. For the CDR3, the DNA is TGTGCCAGCAGCCCTGGGGGCAGGTCGAACACTGAAGCTTTCTTT.

This chain connects TRBV12-3 or TRBV12-4 to TRBJ2-3; 7 bases align to TRBD2. CDR3 size: 19 residues. The DNA of the CDR3 is TGTACCATCAGTTTAGAGAATCCGCTAGCGGCACCAACGGGAGATACGCAGTATTTT. Protein sequence: CTISLENPLAAPTGDTQYF.

Only a few counts were recorded for this clonotype. The rearrangement uses TRBV7-9 and TRBJ1-1, with D possibly TRBD1 on 5 matching bases. The length of the CDR3 is 17 residues. Germline-derived CDR1 and CDR2 are SEHNR and FQNEAQ (reference sequence). Trimming cost V 5 bases and J 3 bases, with 22 bases left between them. The CDR3 region has the DNA TGTGCCAGCAGCCGGGGTCGAGGGGCTATTGAGGACACTGAAGCTTTCTTT. Translating it yields CASSRGRGAIEDTEAFF.

CDR3 DNA sequence: TGTGCCAGCGCAGGAAGCTCCTACAATGAGCAGTTCTTC. Encoded protein: CASAGSSYNEQFF. The chain employs TRBV6-2 or TRBV6-3 and TRBJ2-1; D is unresolved. V was pared by 8 bases and J by 0 bases, with 8 bases between. The CDR3 runs to 13 residues. Germline V gives CDR1 MNHEY, CDR2 SVGEGT.

V is TRBV4-2 and J is TRBJ2-2, with 9 bases that match TRBD1. The CDR3 sequence is 18 residues long. V lost 0 bases to trimming and J lost 2 bases; unmatched junction nucleotides: 7. CDR1 and CDR2 from the germline V gene are LGHNA and YNFKEQ. CDR3 protein: CASSQDLSGQGNTGELFF. The CDR3 nucleotides read TGTGCCAGCAGCCAAGATCTATCGGGACAGGGAAACACCGGGGAGCTGTTTTTT.

This clonotype was observed at least ten times. V and J are TRBV20-1 and TRBJ2-3; tentative D call: TRBD1 (5 bases). Looked up from germline, CDR1 is DFQATT and CDR2 is SNEGSKA (reference sequence). Trimming left V 6 bases short and J 0 bases short, with 10 bases between. The length of the CDR3 is 13 residues. The CDR3 DNA follows: TGCAGTGCCCTCCGACAGAGCACAGATACGCAGTATTTT. This sequence encodes CSALRQSTDTQYF.

This clonotype has ten or more counts. The chain is built from TRBV12-3 or TRBV12-4 and TRBJ2-1, with 8 nucleotides matching TRBD2. This CDR3 is built from 15 residues. V lost 0 bases and J lost 4; bases outside the gene matches: 2. The DNA for the CDR3 is TGTGCCAGCAGTTTAGCAGGACTAGCTTACAATGAGCAGTTCTTC. This sequence encodes CASSLAGLAYNEQFF.

At least ten counts were recorded for this clonotype. V and J are TRBV7-8 and TRBJ1-1, with D tentatively TRBD1 (6 bases). Per the germline V gene, CDR1 is SGHVS and CDR2 is FQNEAQ. This CDR3 contains 15 residues. The ends were cut back, 2 bases at V and 2 bases at J, with 12 bases in the middle. In DNA form, the CDR3 reads TGTGCCAGCAGCTTATATTCAGGGGTCAACACTGAAGCTTTCTTT. Translation: CASSLYSGVNTEAFF.

A few counts support this clonotype. This chain connects TRBV7-2 to TRBJ1-1, with D unresolved. Deletions cut 1 base from V and 3 bases from J, with 9 bases between. This CDR3 comprises 14 residues. Germline CDR1 and CDR2: SGHTA and FQGNSA. The CDR3 DNA reads as TGTGCCAGCAGCTTAGGTGGCTTGTACACTGAAGCTTTCTTT. Protein product: CASSLGGLYTEAFF.

This clonotype was picked up many times. The chain employs TRBV20-1 and TRBJ2-7, with D perhaps matching TRBD2 (6 bases). CDR3 length: 14 amino acids. Germline assignment: CDR1 DFQATT and CDR2 SNEGSKA (reference sequence). V was cut by 6 bases and J by 2 bases, with 17 bases left in between. The CDR3 DNA is TGCAGTGCCCTCAAGCCCGCTAGCGCCTACGAGCAGTACTTC. This codes for CSALKPASAYEQYF.

There are many counts of this clonotype. The chain recombines TRBV9 with TRBJ2-3; 8 positions agree with TRBD2. This CDR3 is built from 16 residues. The J segment lost 1 base and the V segment lost 0 bases, leaving 4 bases of the junction unmatched. The germline V gene has CDR1 SGDLS and CDR2 YYNGEE. The DNA of the CDR3 is TGTGCCAGCAGCGTAGGTCCACTAGCGGGCACAGATACGCAGTATTTT. As protein: CASSVGPLAGTDTQYF.

This clonotype was detected many times. V gene TRBV5-5 combines with J gene TRBJ2-4; D possibly corresponds to TRBD2 (5 bases). The CDR3 sequence is 15 residues long. Deletions cut 4 bases from V and 5 bases from J, with 16 bases between. Germline values: CDR1 SGHKS, CDR2 YYEKEE (reference sequence). The CDR3 is CASSDSPRGENIQYF. In DNA, the CDR3 is TGTGCCAGCAGCGATTCACCCCGGGGAGAAAACATTCAGTACTTC. Filled out from reference TRBV5-5 and TRBJ2-4, the complete variable domain reads DAGVTQSPTHLIKTRGQQVTLRCSPISGHKSVSWYQQVLGQGPQFIFQYYEKEERGRGNFPDRFSARQFPNYSSELNVNALLLGDSALYLCASSDSPRGENIQYFGAGTRLSVL.

This clonotype was seen ten or more times. The J gene is TRBJ2-1, the V gene TRBV4-2; no firm D call. Germline values: CDR1 LGHNA, CDR2 YNFKEQ. V gave up 0 bases and J gave up 4 bases, with 7 bases separating them. The CDR3 is made up of 14 amino acids. This CDR3 is CASSQERLYNEQFF. CDR3 nucleotide sequence: TGTGCCAGCAGCCAAGAACGTCTGTACAATGAGCAGTTCTTC.

This clonotype was detected a few times. The chain employs TRBV30 and TRBJ2-2; D is ambiguous. Germline lookup yields CDR1 GTSNPN and CDR2 SVGIG (reference sequence). Trimming stripped 0 bases from V and 6 bases from J, with 11 bases between. The CDR3 spans 14 residues. CDR3 nucleotide sequence: TGTGCCTGGAGTGTAATCGGTGGCGCCGGGGAGCTGTTTTTT. Translated: CAWSVIGGAGELFF.